The present T cell receptor beta chain was sequenced within a study of T cells after somatic rescue of genetic block. Here immunoSEQ multiplex PCR was the method, and the copy in TCRdb shows in-frame clones only, minus some. This sample has under 150,000 clones; around nine tenths occur once, and the top ten carry roughly 1.5%. The CDR3 covers 16 residues. Looked up from germline, CDR1 is SGHDT and CDR2 is YYEEEE. V lost 0 bases, J lost 7 bases, and 8 bases stayed unmatched. The rearrangement links TRBV5-6 to TRBJ1-2; 11 bases map to TRBD1. The TCR originated in a woman younger than 35. Sequencing used peripheral blood mononuclear cells (PBMCs). Here the CDR3 DNA reads TGTGCCAGCAGCTTGGCGGCGGGACAGGGGGAAGTTGGCTACACCTTC. Residues: CASSLAAGQGEVGYTF.